Sequencing of this T cell receptor (beta chain) was carried out in a study of cytomegalovirus exposure and HLA in healthy donors. The germline V and J ends were trimmed by 5 bases and 3 bases, with 13 bases remaining between them. Germline V CDR1 and CDR2: SQVTM, ANQGSEA. This CDR3 is built from 13 residues. The PCR used 60 Vbeta and 13 Jbeta primers. The protocol was immunoSEQ multiplex PCR, while the TCRdb copy is restricted to in-frame clones and leaves out a portion. The sample lists under 200,000 clones, around 90% occurring once. The receptor was isolated from a boy aged 2 to 10 in good health and CMV-seronegative. Material: PBMCs. The V call is TRBV29-1, the J call TRBJ1-1; perhaps TRBD1 as D (6 bases). CDR3 in DNA: TGCAGCGTTAAAACAGGGTTCGACACTGAAGCTTTCTTT. Translating it yields CSVKTGFDTEAFF.